The 5 T cell receptor beta chains below all came from one sample that was sequenced in a study of T cells expressing NK-cell markers. TCRdb reworked the 5' RACE reads into one entry per CDR3 protein, no DNA. This sample's clone table lists roughly 300,000 distinct CDR3 sequences. Sequenced material: blood T cells: a sorted CD56 or NKG2C T cell subset, CD4+ or CD8+ T cells, or bulk PBMC T cells (not recorded which). These receptors were taken from a woman aged 18-70 years in good health.

The chain combines TRBV20-1 with TRBJ2-7; TCRdb lists TRBD2, though no DNA is available to test this call. Germline CDR1 is DFQATT and CDR2 is SNEGSKA (reference sequence). This CDR3 region has 15 residues. The CDR3 reads CSAKASGGGGYEQYF.

The chain links TRBV4-3 to TRBJ2-5; the TRBD2 assignment by TCRdb is unverifiable without DNA. The CDR3 length is 19 residues. The germline gives CDR1 LGHNA, CDR2 YSLEER. CDR3 loop: CASSQARGETSGSRETQYF.

The rearrangement uses TRBV11-2 and TRBJ2-1; TCRdb's assignment of TRBD2 cannot be checked, as there is no DNA. Per the germline V gene, CDR1 is SGHAT and CDR2 is FQNNGV. CDR3 length: 14 residues. This CDR3 reads CASSLAGDYNEQFF. The full variable domain, completed using reference TRBV11-2 and TRBJ2-1, is EAGVAQSPRYKIIEKRQSVAFWCNPISGHATLYWYQQILGQGPKLLIQFQNNGVVDDSQLPKDRFSAERLKGVDSTLKIQPAKLEDSAVYLCASSLAGDYNEQFFGPGTRLTVL.

The V call is TRBV7-2, the J call TRBJ1-2. The CDR3 length is 12 residues. CDR1 and CDR2 from the germline V gene are SGHTA and FQGNSA. The CDR3 protein is CASSLNRYGYTF. Using reference TRBV7-2 and TRBJ1-2 for the parts outside the CDR3, the full variable domain is GAGVSQSPSNKVTEKGKDVELRCDPISGHTALYWYRQSLGQGLEFLIYFQGNSAPDKSGLPSDRFSAERTGGSVSTLTIQRTQQEDSAVYLCASSLNRYGYTFGSGTRLTVV.

V and J are TRBV24-1 and TRBJ2-1; the TCRdb call, TRBD2, lacks DNA for checking. The V gene's germline CDR1 is KGHDR and CDR2 SFDVKD. The CDR3 sequence is 16 residues long. CDR3 sequence: CATSDLAGLTGDEQFF.